These 15 T cell receptor beta chains came from one sample sequenced in a study of blood T cell repertoires in COVID-19. The method was immunoSEQ multiplex PCR; TCRdb's version includes in-frame clones alone and lacks a portion of them. The sample includes about 220,000 clones, roughly 80% of them seen just once. The material sequenced was peripheral blood. The source is a human donor in a cohort sampled during active COVID-19.

This clone has just a few counts. This sample includes further DNA sequences coding for the same CDR3. The chain joins TRBV28 to TRBJ2-7; 7 bases match TRBD2. The germline CDR1 and CDR2 sequences are MDHEN and SYDVKM. The V and J ends lost 2 bases and 4 bases, in that order; junction bases with no gene match: 2. The CDR3 extends over 13 amino acids. The CDR3 loop reads CASSLPGGYEQYF. The CDR3 coding sequence is TGTGCCAGCAGTTTACCCGGGGGGTACGAGCAGTACTTC.

This clone was found once. V and J are TRBV19 and TRBJ1-2, with D possibly TRBD1 on 6 matching bases. The germline V gene encodes CDR1 LNHDA and CDR2 SQIVND (reference sequence). The CDR3 contains 15 residues. The V gene lost 4 bases and the J gene lost 0 bases, with 12 bases spanning the gap. CDR3 loop: CASSTRTASNYGYTF. The DNA for the CDR3 is TGTGCCAGTAGTACCCGGACAGCCTCTAACTATGGCTACACCTTC.

Notes on this clone: The same CDR3 can be traced to other DNA sequences in this sample. The V gene is TRBV11-2, the J gene TRBJ2-5; D is unresolved. The V gene's germline CDR1 is SGHAT and CDR2 FQNNGV. V dropped 3 bases and J dropped 5 bases, with 4 bases sitting between them. This CDR3 has 11 amino acids. The chain's CDR3 is CASSLRETQYF. CDR3 sequence (DNA): TGTGCCAGCAGCTTGCGGGAGACCCAGTACTTC. Full variable domain (rest looked up from reference TRBV11-2 and TRBJ2-5): EAGVAQSPRYKIIEKRQSVAFWCNPISGHATLYWYQQILGQGPKLLIQFQNNGVVDDSQLPKDRFSAERLKGVDSTLKIQPAKLEDSAVYLCASSLRETQYFGPGTRLLVL.

This chain uses TRBV27 with TRBJ1-5; 7 bases are shared with TRBD1. The V segment lost 4 bases and the J segment 5 bases; nucleotides outside the gene matches: 17. This CDR3 region has 18 residues. Looked up from germline, CDR1 is MNHEY and CDR2 is SMNVEV (reference sequence). The CDR3 DNA reads TGTGCCAGCAGTTCAACGGGACAGATACAAATCCACCATCAGCCCCAGCATTTT. Amino acids: CASSSTGQIQIHHQPQHF.

V gene TRBV18 combines with J gene TRBJ1-4; D is perhaps TRBD1 (6 bases). V gave up 0 bases and J gave up 0 bases, with 11 bases separating them. Germline CDR1 and CDR2: KGHSH and LQKENI. The CDR3 runs to 17 residues. In DNA, the CDR3 is TGTGCCAGCTCACCACCGGGACACGCCTCAACTAATGAAAAACTGTTTTTT. Its protein is CASSPPGHASTNEKLFF.

This chain connects TRBV6-1 to TRBJ2-4; D is perhaps TRBD1 (6 bases). V lost 4 bases and J 0 bases, leaving 22 bases between the germline ends. Germline loops: CDR1 MNHNS, CDR2 SASEGT. The CDR3 is 19 residues long. The CDR3 DNA sequence: TGTGCCAGCAGTGGGCCGGGACACAACCAACTTCTAGCCAAAAACATTCAGTACTTC. Translating gives CASSGPGHNQLLAKNIQYF.

The rearrangement links TRBV7-3 to TRBJ2-7, with TRBD1 as a possible D gene (5 bases). The CDR3 runs 15 residues. In germline, CDR1 is SGHTA, CDR2 FQGTGA. Trimming stripped 2 bases from V and 0 bases from J, with 11 bases between. CDR3 coding DNA: TGTGCCAGCAGCTTAGGGCAGGGTCGCTCCTACGAGCAGTACTTC. This translates into CASSLGQGRSYEQYF.

The CDR3 loop is CASSRQTGQGAEEQYF. The CDR3, as DNA: TGTGCCAGCAGCCGACAAACGGGACAGGGGGCGGAGGAGCAGTACTTC. The chain carries TRBV27 and TRBJ2-7; TRBD1 matches at 12 bases. V lost 6 bases and J lost 7; bases outside the gene matches: 13. The CDR3 loop spans 16 amino acids. The V gene's germline CDR1 is MNHEY and CDR2 SMNVEV (reference sequence).

V is TRBV10-2 and J is TRBJ1-4; 8 bases agree with TRBD1. The CDR3 has 14 amino acids. J gave up 7 bases and V 2 bases, and 3 bases lay outside the gene matches. The germline gives CDR1 WSHSY, CDR2 SAAADI. In DNA form, the CDR3 reads TGCGCCAGCAGTGAGCAGGGGGCGGGTGAAAAACTGTTTTTT. Amino acid sequence: CASSEQGAGEKLFF.

The DNA of the CDR3 is TGTGCCAGCATCCAGGGTTGGGAGCAGTACTTC. Translated: CASIQGWEQYF. The chain joins TRBV28 to TRBJ2-7, with D possibly matching TRBD1 (5 bases). CDR3 length: 11 amino acids. V was pared by 7 bases and J by 7 bases, with 11 bases between. From germline, CDR1 is MDHEN and CDR2 SYDVKM.

The chain carries TRBV18 and TRBJ1-2; D not certain. This CDR3 has 14 residues. The V and J ends lost 4 bases and 0 bases respectively, with 9 bases between them. Germline V gene sequence: CDR1 KGHSH, CDR2 LQKENI. This CDR3 is CASSRGPTNYGYTF. The CDR3, as DNA: TGTGCCAGCTCACGTGGCCCGACTAACTATGGCTACACCTTC.

The gene calls are TRBV28 and TRBJ2-5, with TRBD1 matching over 7 bases. CDR1 is MDHEN, CDR2 SYDVKM, per germline. V lost 3 bases to trimming and J lost 0 bases; unmatched junction nucleotides: 10. The CDR3 totals 17 residues. The CDR3 nucleotides read TGTGCCAGCAGTTTGTCGTTCCGGGACAGTAACCAAGAGACCCAGTACTTC. The encoded protein is CASSLSFRDSNQETQYF.

The chain links TRBV10-1 to TRBJ2-3; a weak D match, TRBD1 (5 bases). This CDR3 region has 13 residues. Trimming took off 11 bases at V and 2 bases at J, with 14 bases between the two ends. CDR1 and CDR2 from the germline V gene are WNHNN and SYGVQD (reference sequence). In DNA form, the CDR3 reads TGCGCCTTCCTGGACAACTCCACAGATACGCAGTATTTT. As protein: CAFLDNSTDTQYF.

This chain joins TRBV18 and TRBJ2-7; possibly TRBD2 for D (5 bases). This CDR3 is built from 14 residues. Germline V gene sequence: CDR1 KGHSH, CDR2 LQKENI. V shed 3 bases and J shed 7 bases, with 16 bases lying between them. The CDR3: CASSPQGSSDEQYF. The CDR3 DNA is TGTGCCAGCTCACCCCAAGGGAGTTCTGATGAGCAGTACTTC.

The chain carries TRBV10-3 and TRBJ2-5; 10 bases line up with TRBD1. The V segment lost 2 bases and the J segment 5 bases; nucleotides outside the gene matches: 14. Germline V gene sequence: CDR1 ENHRY, CDR2 SYGVKD. CDR3 length: 18 amino acids. CDR3 nucleotide sequence: TGTGCCATCAGTGAGACGGTTCGGACAGGGGGATTGGGGGAGACCCAGTACTTC. Protein sequence: CAISETVRTGGLGETQYF.